This T cell receptor beta chain was captured by sequencing in a study of blood T cell repertoires in COVID-19. Study details: The study drew acute and convalescent COVID-19 samples from the United States, Italy and Spain. T cells, B-cell-depleted T cells, or PBMCs supplied cDNA or gDNA.

Authors' processing steps: Nucleated cell counts were estimated from reference gene primer amplification. The repertoire was sequenced with immunoSEQ multiplex PCR; TCRdb's copy has only in-frame clones and lacks some. That table gives V, J and clone size, and the DNA gave D and trimming. The data hold over 200,000 clones, with 70% to 80% observed a single time. V lost 4 bases to trimming and J lost 1 base; unmatched junction nucleotides: 3. The germline CDR1 and CDR2 sequences are MNHEY and SVGEGT. The length of the CDR3 is 14 residues. This chain connects TRBV6-2 or TRBV6-3 to TRBJ2-5; 7 nucleotides align to TRBD2. The sequenced sample was peripheral blood. This sequence was found in a woman aged 80 or over with acute or convalescent COVID-19. The chain's CDR3 is CASSLQRGQETQYF. In DNA form, the CDR3 reads TGTGCCAGCAGTTTGCAGCGGGGCCAAGAGACCCAGTACTTC.